These 10 T cell receptor beta chains were sequenced from one sample in a study of shared clonotypes between healthy human individuals. Measured with immunoSEQ multiplex PCR; TCRdb has only the in-frame clones, and not every one. The data show 650,000 to 800,000 clones, around 70% seen once. The sequenced material came from memory CD4+ T cells sorted from blood. Subset denoted: CD45RA-negative fraction. The receptors shown here come from a woman aged 25 to 39 in good health.

As to this clone: This same CDR3 is encoded by further DNA sequences in the sample. CDR3 residues: CASSLLNTGELFF. The CDR3 bases are TGTGCCAGCAGCTTACTGAACACCGGGGAGCTGTTTTTT. The chain links TRBV11-2 to TRBJ2-2; D gene unclear. Germline CDR1 reads SGHAT; CDR2 reads FQNNGV. This CDR3 is 13 amino acids long. V was shortened by 2 bases and J by 1 base, with 2 bases between the two germline ends. Filled out from reference TRBV11-2 and TRBJ2-2, the complete variable domain reads EAGVAQSPRYKIIEKRQSVAFWCNPISGHATLYWYQQILGQGPKLLIQFQNNGVVDDSQLPKDRFSAERLKGVDSTLKIQPAKLEDSAVYLCASSLLNTGELFFGEGSRLTVL.

The chain combines TRBV6-1 with TRBJ2-1; TRBD2 might be the D (5 bases). Trimming stripped 2 bases from V and 0 bases from J, with 17 bases between. The CDR3 has 18 amino acids. Germline CDR1 MNHNS, CDR2 SASEGT. This CDR3 reads CASSEFVLVAPSYNEQFF. DNA of the CDR3: TGTGCCAGCAGTGAATTTGTTCTTGTAGCGCCCTCCTACAATGAGCAGTTCTTC.

This clone was detected only once. The chain has TRBV6-5 and TRBJ2-1; D perhaps matches TRBD2 (6 bases). V lost 4 bases, J lost 7 bases, and 14 bases lay in between. Germline V lookup: CDR1 MNHEY, CDR2 SVGAGI. There are 14 residues in the CDR3. The CDR3 protein is CASSFPGLGNEQFF. The CDR3 DNA reads TGTGCCAGCAGTTTTCCGGGACTCGGGAATGAGCAGTTCTTC.

This chain connects TRBV19 to TRBJ2-2; D possibly matches TRBD1 or TRBD2 (5 bases each). Trimming took 5 bases from V and 5 from J, leaving 15 bases between them. The germline V gene encodes CDR1 LNHDA and CDR2 SQIVND (reference sequence). The CDR3 length is 15 residues. CDR3 amino acids: CASSRVGTGTGELFF. In DNA form, the CDR3 reads TGTGCCAGTAGTCGAGTCGGGACGGGAACCGGGGAGCTGTTTTTT.

The chain employs TRBV29-1 and TRBJ1-4; unclear D gene. V dropped 4 bases and J dropped 3 bases, with 9 bases sitting between them. Germline assignment: CDR1 SQVTM and CDR2 ANQGSEA. The CDR3 spans 13 residues. In DNA, the CDR3 is TGCAGCGTTGCTCTGGGGTCTAATGAAAAACTGTTTTTT. This encodes CSVALGSNEKLFF.

This clone was observed once. The chain carries TRBV10-2 and TRBJ2-7; weak D call: TRBD1 (5 bases). The V end lost 7 bases, the J end lost 0 bases, and 13 bases lay between the germline ends. CDR3 size: 14 residues. CDR1 and CDR2 (germline): WSHSY, SAAADI. CDR3 loop: CASTKGHSSYEQYF. The CDR3, as DNA: TGCGCCAGCACGAAGGGGCATAGCTCCTACGAGCAGTACTTC.

The chain combines TRBV18 with TRBJ2-5, with D possibly called TRBD1 or TRBD2 (6 bases each). Trimming removed 5 bases from V and 4 bases from J, with 11 bases in between. Looked up from germline, CDR1 is KGHSH and CDR2 is LQKENI. The CDR3 loop spans 13 amino acids. The DNA for the CDR3 is TGTGCCAGCTCATGGACGGGGGCAGAGACCCAGTACTTC. Translation: CASSWTGAETQYF.

The chain combines TRBV10-2 with TRBJ1-2; D remains ambiguous. This CDR3 contains 12 residues. Germline V gives CDR1 WSHSY, CDR2 SAAADI. V shed 7 bases and J shed 2 bases, with 8 bases lying between them. The CDR3 DNA is TGCGCCAGCATGAGTGGGAACTATGGCTACACCTTC. Protein: CASMSGNYGYTF.

The rearrangement joins TRBV15 to TRBJ1-4, with D maybe TRBD1 (6 bases). The CDR3 is made up of 17 amino acids. V was trimmed by 2 bases and J by 5 bases, leaving 18 bases between them. Per germline, CDR1 LNHNV and CDR2 YYDKDF (reference sequence). Written as DNA, the CDR3 is TGTGCCACCAGCAGAAGGACCGGGACACTCCCAAATGAAAAACTGTTTTTT. This codes for CATSRRTGTLPNEKLFF.

J is TRBJ2-5 and V is TRBV7-9; 8 bases map to TRBD2. CDR1 SEHNR and CDR2 FQNEAQ come from the germline V gene (reference sequence). The CDR3 is made up of 15 amino acids. Trimming removed 2 bases from V and 5 bases from J; junction bases left unmatched: 7. The CDR3 region has the DNA TGTGCCAGCAGCTTATGGTCCGCGGGAGGTGAGACCCAGTACTTC. As protein: CASSLWSAGGETQYF.